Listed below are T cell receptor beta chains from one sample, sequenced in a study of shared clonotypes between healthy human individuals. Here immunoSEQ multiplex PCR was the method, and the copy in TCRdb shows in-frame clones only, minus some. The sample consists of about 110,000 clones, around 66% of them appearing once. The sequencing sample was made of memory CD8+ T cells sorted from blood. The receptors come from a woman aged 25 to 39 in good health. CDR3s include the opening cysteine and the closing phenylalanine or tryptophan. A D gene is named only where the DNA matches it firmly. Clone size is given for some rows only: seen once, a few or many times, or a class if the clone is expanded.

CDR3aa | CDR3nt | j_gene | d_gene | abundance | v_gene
CASSYDRHGYTF | TGTGCCAGCAGTTATGATAGGCACGGCTACACCTTC | TRBJ1-2 | NA | few | TRBV6-5
CASSQDRQSLEAFF | TGTGCCAGCAGCCAAGATCGCCAGAGTCTCGAAGCTTTCTTT | TRBJ1-1 | NA | NA | TRBV14
CASSESSRGSQETQYF | TGCGCCAGCAGTGAGTCGAGCAGGGGATCCCAAGAGACCCAGTACTTC | TRBJ2-5 | NA | few | TRBV10-2
CASSIAINHFNEKLFF | TGTGCCAGTAGTATTGCTATCAACCATTTTAATGAAAAACTGTTTTTT | TRBJ1-4 | NA | NA | TRBV19
CASSLFPSGTGPNQQFF | TGTGCCAGCAGCCTATTCCCTTCCGGGACAGGGCCCAATCAGCAGTTCTTC | TRBJ2-1 | TRBD1 | NA | TRBV7-9
CASSDTTDTQYF | TGTGCCAGCAGCGATACCACAGATACGCAGTATTTT | TRBJ2-3 | NA | NA | TRBV7-9
CATSRGIGGLAAEQYF | TGTGCCACCAGCAGAGGAATAGGAGGACTAGCAGCCGAGCAGTACTTC | TRBJ2-7 | TRBD2 | NA | TRBV15
CASTTEREEYEQYF | TGTGCCAGTACCACAGAGCGGGAGGAGTACGAGCAGTACTTC | TRBJ2-7 | TRBD2 | NA | TRBV19
CASSLQGGRETQYF | TGTGCCAGCAGTCTCCAGGGGGGTCGGGAGACCCAGTACTTC | TRBJ2-5 | NA | NA | TRBV27
CASSSGLEYTDTQYF | TGTGCCAGCAGCTCGGGACTAGAGTACACAGATACGCAGTATTTT | TRBJ2-3 | TRBD2 | NA | TRBV11-1
CASSAGVGSYNEQFF | TGTGCCAGCAGTGCGGGAGTGGGATCCTACAATGAGCAGTTCTTC | TRBJ2-1 | TRBD2 | NA | TRBV6-5
CSVVGPSGRAYEQFF | TGCAGCGTTGTCGGTCCTAGCGGGAGGGCCTATGAGCAGTTCTTC | TRBJ2-1 | TRBD2 | NA | TRBV29-1
CASSYSFMDRAYEQYF | TGTGCCAGCAGTTACTCTTTCATGGACAGGGCCTACGAGCAGTACTTC | TRBJ2-7 | TRBD1 | NA | TRBV6-5
CASSSRGPLYEQYF | TGTGCCAGCAGTTCCAGGGGGCCCCTCTACGAGCAGTACTTC | TRBJ2-7 | TRBD1 | NA | TRBV27
CASSLAAQETQYF | TGTGCCAGCAGCTTGGCCGCACAAGAGACCCAGTACTTC | TRBJ2-5 | NA | NA | TRBV5-4
CASSDTGTSGRCEQYF | TGTGCCAGCAGCGACACCGGGACTAGCGGGCGTTGCGAGCAGTACTTC | TRBJ2-7 | NA | few | TRBV12-1
CASSLEIGELFF | TGCGCCAGCAGCTTGGAGATCGGGGAGCTGTTTTTT | TRBJ2-2 | NA | once | TRBV5-1
CASSQTKIAQYF | TGTGCCAGCAGCCAGACTAAGATCGCGCAGTATTTT | TRBJ2-3 | NA | NA | TRBV5-8
CASSVVEGSGTEAFF | TGTGCCAGCAGCGTAGTCGAAGGGAGCGGCACTGAAGCTTTCTTT | TRBJ1-1 | NA | NA | TRBV9
CASSQRSGSGNNEQFF | TGTGCCAGCAGCCAGAGGAGCGGGAGTGGAAACAATGAGCAGTTCTTC | TRBJ2-1 | TRBD2 | NA | TRBV7-9
CASKRRGKETQYF | TGTGCCAGCAAGAGACGGGGCAAAGAGACCCAGTACTTC | TRBJ2-5 | NA | NA | TRBV27
CASSPYIGTGGHEQYF | TGTGCCAGCAGCCCGTATATTGGGACAGGGGGCCACGAGCAGTACTTC | TRBJ2-7 | TRBD1 | NA | TRBV11-2
CASSSTGSGNQPQHF | TGTGCCAGCAGCTCGACAGGGTCAGGCAATCAGCCCCAGCATTTT | TRBJ1-5 | TRBD1 | NA | TRBV6-1
CASSTGSNQPQHF | TGTGCCAGCAGTACAGGGAGCAATCAGCCCCAGCATTTT | TRBJ1-5 | NA | NA | TRBV28
CASSATGGSFYEQYF | TGTGCCAGCAGCGCAACAGGGGGCTCGTTCTACGAGCAGTACTTC | TRBJ2-7 | TRBD1 | NA | TRBV7-2
CASRPNDRGSSYEQYF | TGTGCCAGCCGCCCAAACGACAGGGGGAGTTCCTACGAGCAGTACTTC | TRBJ2-7 | TRBD1 | NA | TRBV19
CASSHQPQNEQFF | TGCGCCAGCAGCCATCAACCCCAGAATGAGCAGTTCTTC | TRBJ2-1 | NA | NA | TRBV4-1
CASSPGLAGISYEQYF | TGTGCCAGCAGTCCGGGACTAGCGGGGATCTCCTACGAGCAGTACTTC | TRBJ2-7 | TRBD2 | NA | TRBV27
CASSLSWGGSYGYTF | TGTGCCAGCAGCCTCTCCTGGGGGGGTAGCTATGGCTACACCTTC | TRBJ1-2 | NA | NA | TRBV14
CASSVARGTDTGELFF | TGTGCCAGCAGCGTTGCTCGGGGAACTGACACCGGGGAGCTGTTTTTT | TRBJ2-2 | NA | once | TRBV9
CSVEGEVQGRTEAFF | TGCAGCGTTGAAGGAGAGGTGCAGGGACGCACTGAAGCTTTCTTT | TRBJ1-1 | NA | NA | TRBV29-1
CASSVEPEGWYEQYF | TGTGCCAGCAGCGTCGAGCCGGAGGGTTGGTACGAGCAGTACTTC | TRBJ2-7 | NA | NA | TRBV9
CASSVDRASYEQYF | TGTGCCAGCAGCGTGGACAGGGCTTCCTACGAGCAGTACTTC | TRBJ2-7 | TRBD1 | NA | TRBV5-4
CASSHGQREGYYEQYF | TGCGCCAGCAGCCACGGGCAGCGGGAGGGATACTACGAGCAGTACTTC | TRBJ2-7 | TRBD2 | NA | TRBV4-1
CASSTGTGSEQYF | TGCGCCAGCAGTACCGGGACAGGGTCCGAGCAGTACTTC | TRBJ2-7 | TRBD1 | NA | TRBV10-1
CASSLLGAKNTGELFF | TGCGCCAGCAGCTTGTTGGGGGCAAAGAACACCGGGGAGCTGTTTTTT | TRBJ2-2 | NA | NA | TRBV5-1
CASSLGDRDTGELFF | TGCGCCAGCAGCTTGGGGGACAGGGACACCGGGGAGCTGTTTTTT | TRBJ2-2 | TRBD1 | NA | TRBV5-1
CASSQASGSGEQFF | TGTGCCAGCAGCCAAGCTAGCGGGAGTGGTGAGCAGTTCTTC | TRBJ2-1 | TRBD2 | many | TRBV4-2
CASSPRAGEAFF | TGTGCCAGCTCACCACGGGCAGGTGAAGCTTTCTTT | TRBJ1-1 | NA | NA | TRBV18
CASSLGPRPETQYF | TGTGCCAGCAGCCTGGGCCCGAGACCAGAGACCCAGTACTTC | TRBJ2-5 | NA | NA | TRBV7-6
CASKENTEAFF | TGTGCCAGCAAGGAGAACACTGAAGCTTTCTTT | TRBJ1-1 | NA | few | TRBV28
CASSLSIGSGQPQHF | TGTGCCAGCAGTTTATCAATAGGGTCCGGTCAGCCCCAGCATTTT | TRBJ1-5 | NA | NA | TRBV27
CASSPPGGRTQYF | TGTGCCAGCAGCCCGCCCGGGGGCAGGACCCAGTACTTC | TRBJ2-5 | NA | few | TRBV5-8
CASSEPGQGIETQYF | TGTGCCAGCAGCGAACCGGGACAGGGAATAGAGACCCAGTACTTC | TRBJ2-5 | NA | NA | TRBV21-1
CASSRVEKWAHSYEQYF | TGTGCCAGCAGCCGTGTCGAGAAGTGGGCCCACTCCTACGAGCAGTACTTC | TRBJ2-7 | NA | NA | TRBV7-2
CASSPTPGTGDEKLFF | TGTGCCAGCAGCCCAACCCCTGGGACGGGAGATGAAAAACTGTTTTTT | TRBJ1-4 | NA | NA | TRBV7-9
CASSIAGTANQPQHF | TGTGCCAGCAGCATTGCCGGGACAGCCAATCAGCCCCAGCATTTT | TRBJ1-5 | TRBD1 | NA | TRBV7-9
CASSSAGTSGSTPTYEQYF | TGTGCCAGCAGCTCGGCCGGGACTAGCGGGAGTACCCCCACCTACGAGCAGTACTTC | TRBJ2-7 | TRBD2 | NA | TRBV13
CASSWGAAGANVLTF | TGTGCCAGCAGTTGGGGTGCGGCTGGGGCCAACGTCCTGACTTTC | TRBJ2-6 | NA | NA | TRBV6-5
CASSLGRTGEAFF | TGTGCCAGCAGCTTAGGCCGGACAGGAGAAGCTTTCTTT | TRBJ1-1 | TRBD1 | NA | TRBV13
CAWKISVGREQYF | TGTGCCTGGAAAATCTCTGTGGGAAGGGAGCAGTACTTC | TRBJ2-7 | NA | NA | TRBV6-1
CASSYEGRGHEAFF | TGTGCCAGCAGTTACGAGGGGAGGGGACACGAAGCTTTCTTT | TRBJ1-1 | NA | NA | TRBV6-5
CASSLSVSYNEQFF | TGTGCCAGCAGTTTGAGCGTCTCCTACAATGAGCAGTTCTTC | TRBJ2-1 | NA | NA | TRBV27
CASSPGLAGPSPDIQYF | TGTGCCAGTAGTCCGGGACTAGCGGGACCTAGCCCGGACATTCAGTACTTC | TRBJ2-4 | TRBD2 | NA | TRBV19
CASSLGREARDTQYF | TGTGCCAGCAGCCTAGGGCGGGAGGCCAGGGATACGCAGTATTTT | TRBJ2-3 | TRBD2 | NA | TRBV7-9